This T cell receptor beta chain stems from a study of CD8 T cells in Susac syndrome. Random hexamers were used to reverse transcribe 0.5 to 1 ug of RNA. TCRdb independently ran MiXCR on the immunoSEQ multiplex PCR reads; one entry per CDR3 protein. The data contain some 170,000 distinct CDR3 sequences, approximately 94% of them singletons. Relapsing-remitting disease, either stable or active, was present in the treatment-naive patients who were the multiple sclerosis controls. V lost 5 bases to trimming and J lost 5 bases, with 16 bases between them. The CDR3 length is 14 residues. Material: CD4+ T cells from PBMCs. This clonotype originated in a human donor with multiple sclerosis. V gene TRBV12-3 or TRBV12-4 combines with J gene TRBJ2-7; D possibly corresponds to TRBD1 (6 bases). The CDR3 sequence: CASSLQGGKDEQYF. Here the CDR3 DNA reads TGTGCCAGCAGTCTACAAGGGGGTAAGGACGAGCAGTACTTC.